This T cell receptor (beta chain) was recorded in a study of technical replicates of blood from several donors. Clones were read by immunoSEQ multiplex PCR, and TCRdb kept only the in-frame ones, dropping some. The repertoire holds under 85,000 clones, with around 94% as singletons. This receptor was identified in a human donor in good health. Sequenced: T cells isolated from PBMCs.

CDR3 DNA: TGCGCCAGCAGCCAAGTGGGTTCTAGCGGCAATGAGCAGTTCTTC. Amino acid sequence: CASSQVGSSGNEQFF. The J gene is TRBJ2-1, the V gene TRBV4-1, with 7 bases aligning to TRBD2. CDR3 size: 15 residues. Germline loops: CDR1 MGHRA, CDR2 YSYEKL. The V and J ends lost 1 base and 6 bases, in that order; junction bases with no gene match: 6.